Listed below are T cell receptor beta chains from one sample, sequenced in a study of control samples from healthy donors and cancer patients. Assay used: immunoSEQ multiplex PCR; TCRdb lists only in-frame clones, some missing. The repertoire holds 250,000 to 300,000 clones, with roughly 80% as singletons. What was sequenced was PBMCs. These TCRs come from a woman in her sixties or seventies with lung cancer. The CDR3 runs from the conserved cysteine through the conserved F or W. Each record gives: J gene, D gene, V gene, clone size, CDR3 protein, CDR3 DNA. D genes are given only for firm matches. Where a row states a size, it is once, few, many or the class of an expanded clone; other rows omit it.

>TRBJ2-5|-|TRBV24-1|-
CATSDASEGGKETQYF
TGTGCCACCAGTGATGCCTCGGAGGGGGGGAAAGAGACCCAGTACTTC
>TRBJ2-1|TRBD1|TRBV7-9|few
CASSLQGGSYNEQFF
TGTGCCAGCAGCCTACAGGGGGGCTCCTACAATGAGCAGTTCTTC
>TRBJ2-1|-|TRBV18|-
CASSLDWDSGNEQFF
TGTGCCAGCTCACTGGACTGGGATTCCGGGAATGAGCAGTTCTTC
>TRBJ1-2|-|TRBV18|-
CASSPDLEANYGYTF
TGTGCCAGCTCACCAGACTTAGAGGCTAACTATGGCTACACCTTC
>TRBJ1-1|-|TRBV19|-
CASSIMDRGFYTEAFF
TGTGCCAGTAGTATAATGGATCGAGGGTTTTACACTGAAGCTTTCTTT
>TRBJ2-1|-|TRBV5-4|-
CASSLAGVGNEQFF
TGTGCCAGCAGCTTGGCGGGAGTTGGCAATGAGCAGTTCTTC
>TRBJ1-3|-|TRBV18|-
CASSPPNGGNTIYF
TGTGCCAGCTCACCACCGAACGGGGGAAACACCATATATTTT
>TRBJ2-1|TRBD2|TRBV4-1|-
CASTLNSGTYNEQFF
TGCGCCAGCACCCTGAATAGCGGGACCTACAATGAGCAGTTCTTC
>TRBJ2-2|-|TRBV24-1|-
CATGEPNTGELFF
TGTGCCACCGGGGAACCGAACACCGGGGAGCTGTTTTTT
>TRBJ2-1|TRBD2|TRBV24-1|-
CATSDPGTSLNEQFF
TGTGCCACCAGTGACCCCGGGACTAGCCTCAATGAGCAGTTCTTC
>TRBJ1-5|TRBD1|TRBV6-1|once
CASSERQGARQPQHF
TGTGCCAGCAGTGAGAGGCAGGGGGCTCGGCAGCCCCAGCATTTT
>TRBJ2-2|TRBD2|TRBV5-4|-
CASSPLRGGGASGELFF
TGTGCCAGCAGCCCCCTGAGGGGCGGGGGGGCGTCCGGGGAGCTGTTTTTT
>TRBJ2-7|-|TRBV7-9|-
CASSLEVSYEQYF
TGTGCCAGCAGCTTAGAGGTTTCCTACGAGCAGTACTTC
>TRBJ2-3|TRBD2|TRBV9|few
CASSPTSGNTDTQYF
TGTGCCAGCAGCCCTACTAGCGGCAACACAGATACGCAGTATTTT
>TRBJ1-2|-|TRBV6-5|-
CASSDRGGLYNTF
TGTGCCAGCAGCGACCGGGGAGGCCTTTATAACACCTTC
>TRBJ1-5|-|TRBV16|few
CASSPGINQPQHF
TGTGCCAGCAGTCCCGGGATCAATCAGCCCCAGCATTTT
>TRBJ2-1|TRBD2|TRBV5-4|-
CASSRETSSKSSYNEQFF
TGTGCCAGCAGCAGAGAGACTAGCTCAAAGAGCTCCTACAATGAGCAGTTCTTC
>TRBJ2-1|-|TRBV4-1|-
CASSQVDILAYNEQFF
TGCGCCAGCAGCCAAGTCGACATCTTAGCTTACAATGAGCAGTTCTTC
>TRBJ2-2|-|TRBV18|-
CASSPGQLSLTGELFF
TGTGCCAGCTCACCGGGACAACTGTCACTCACCGGGGAGCTGTTTTTT
>TRBJ2-3|-|TRBV9|-
CASSKQGSSTDTQYF
TGTGCCAGCAGCAAGCAGGGGTCTAGCACAGATACGCAGTATTTT
>TRBJ2-1|TRBD2|TRBV10-1|-
CASSDRSGEGQFF
TGCGCCAGCAGTGACCGGTCCGGGGAGGGGCAGTTCTTC
>TRBJ2-7|-|TRBV12-5|-
CASGPHGTQGEQYF
TGTGCTAGTGGACCCCACGGAACCCAGGGGGAGCAGTACTTC
>TRBJ2-7|TRBD2|TRBV12-3/TRBV12-4|-
CASSFASGREAYF
TGTGCCAGCAGTTTCGCTAGCGGGAGGGAGGCGTACTTC
>TRBJ2-1|TRBD2|TRBV5-4|-
CASSLRGGPYNEQFF
TGTGCCAGCAGCTTACGGGGGGGCCCCTACAATGAGCAGTTCTTC
>TRBJ1-2|TRBD1|TRBV3-1/TRBV3-2|few
CASSTGTVYGYTF
TGTGCCAGCAGTACCGGGACAGTCTATGGCTACACCTTC
>TRBJ2-7|TRBD1|TRBV7-9|-
CASSLGGQGLLYEQYF
TGTGCCAGCAGCTTAGGGGGACAGGGGCTGCTCTACGAGCAGTACTTC
>TRBJ1-1|-|TRBV6-5|-
CASSYGQMNTEAFF
TGTGCCAGCAGTTACGGGCAGATGAACACTGAAGCTTTCTTT
>TRBJ2-5|-|TRBV28|-
CASTIPGVPETQYF
TGTGCCAGCACCATTCCAGGGGTCCCGGAGACCCAGTACTTC